These T cell receptor beta chains were read from a single sample in a study of CD8+CD57+ T cells in acquired aplastic anemia. TCRdb re-called the reads with MiXCR, one entry per CDR3 protein. The repertoire holds about 270,000 distinct CDR3 sequences, with 55% to 65% as singletons. Sequencing was performed on sorted CD4+, CD8+, or CD8+CD57+ T cells (not recorded which) from PBMCs. The receptors were sampled from a human donor with severe aplastic anemia or a healthy control (not recorded which). The CDR3 runs from the conserved cysteine through the conserved F or W. A D gene is named only where the DNA matches it firmly. Some rows have no size entry. The others give once, few or many, or a class for an expanded clone.

V gene: TRBV9; clone size: -; D gene: -; J gene: TRBJ2-1; CDR3 DNA: TGTGCCAGCAGCGCCGTGGACAGAGGCAATGAGCAGTTCTTC; CDR3 protein: CASSAVDRGNEQFF
V gene: TRBV12-3/TRBV12-4; clone size: many; D gene: -; J gene: TRBJ1-2; CDR3 DNA: TGTGCCAGCAGTATTGGATCCGGGTTGGACTATGGCTACACCTTC; CDR3 protein: CASSIGSGLDYGYTF
V gene: TRBV7-9; clone size: -; D gene: -; J gene: TRBJ2-7; CDR3 DNA: TGTGCCAGCAGCTTACTTCCTTCCTACGAGCAGTACTTC; CDR3 protein: CASSLLPSYEQYF
V gene: TRBV9; clone size: -; D gene: -; J gene: TRBJ1-2; CDR3 DNA: TGTACCAGCAGCCGAGCTAACTATGGCTACACCTTC; CDR3 protein: CTSSRANYGYTF
V gene: TRBV29-1; clone size: -; D gene: -; J gene: TRBJ2-5; CDR3 DNA: TGCAGCTTGTCGGTTAGCGCACAAGAGACCCAGTACTTC; CDR3 protein: CSLSVSAQETQYF
V gene: TRBV19; clone size: many; D gene: -; J gene: TRBJ1-5; CDR3 DNA: TGTGCCAGTAGTATTGGGGCGGTTTATCGCTTT; CDR3 protein: CASSIGAVYRF
V gene: TRBV30; clone size: many; D gene: -; J gene: TRBJ2-7; CDR3 DNA: TGTGCCTGCCTGAGGGGGGGCTACGAGCAGTACTTC; CDR3 protein: CACLRGGYEQYF
V gene: TRBV12-3/TRBV12-4; clone size: -; D gene: TRBD1; J gene: TRBJ2-7; CDR3 DNA: TGTGCCAGCAGCGTGGACAGGGGAAGGCACGAGCAGTACTTC; CDR3 protein: CASSVDRGRHEQYF
V gene: TRBV5-1; clone size: -; D gene: -; J gene: TRBJ2-2; CDR3 DNA: TGCGTCAGCAGCTCCACAGGGCCCGGGGAGCTGTTTTTT; CDR3 protein: CVSSSTGPGELFF
V gene: TRBV20-1; clone size: few; D gene: TRBD2; J gene: TRBJ2-5; CDR3 DNA: TGCAGTGCTAGAGATCCAGCGGGACGGGAGACCCAGTACTTC; CDR3 protein: CSARDPAGRETQYF
V gene: TRBV7-9; clone size: many; D gene: TRBD1; J gene: TRBJ1-1; CDR3 DNA: TGTGCCAGCAGCTTCCGACAGGGGGGGACGGACACTGAAGCTTTCTTT; CDR3 protein: CASSFRQGGTDTEAFF
V gene: TRBV20-1; clone size: -; D gene: -; J gene: TRBJ2-1; CDR3 DNA: TGCAGTGCTAGAGATCTTGCGGGGGCCGATCTCAATGAGCAGTTCTTC; CDR3 protein: CSARDLAGADLNEQFF
V gene: TRBV2; clone size: -; D gene: TRBD2; J gene: TRBJ2-7; CDR3 DNA: TGTGCCAGGGGGGAGGGCTCCTACGAGCAGTACTTC; CDR3 protein: CARGEGSYEQYF
V gene: TRBV7-6; clone size: once; D gene: -; J gene: TRBJ1-1; CDR3 DNA: TGTGCCAGCAGGGACTCAGGGGCCACTGAAGCTTTCTTT; CDR3 protein: CASRDSGATEAFF
V gene: TRBV5-1; clone size: -; D gene: -; J gene: TRBJ2-2; CDR3 DNA: TGCGCCAGCAGCTTGACCGAATCGAACACCGGGGAGCTGTTTTTT; CDR3 protein: CASSLTESNTGELFF
V gene: TRBV12-3/TRBV12-4; clone size: many; D gene: -; J gene: TRBJ2-3; CDR3 DNA: TGTGCCAGCATTCACAGGGAAATCGGCACAGATACGCAGTATTTT; CDR3 protein: CASIHREIGTDTQYF
V gene: TRBV5-8; clone size: many; D gene: TRBD1; J gene: TRBJ2-5; CDR3 DNA: TGTGCCAGCAGCTCGGGACAGCACCAAGAGACCCAGTACTTC; CDR3 protein: CASSSGQHQETQYF
V gene: TRBV2; clone size: -; D gene: TRBD1; J gene: TRBJ2-5; CDR3 DNA: TGTGCCAGCACGAAGACAGGGGGAGAGACCCAGTACTTC; CDR3 protein: CASTKTGGETQYF
V gene: TRBV20-1; clone size: -; D gene: TRBD1; J gene: TRBJ2-7; CDR3 DNA: TGCAGTGCTATCGGGGACAGGGAGAGCTACTACGAGCAGTACTTC; CDR3 protein: CSAIGDRESYYEQYF
V gene: TRBV7-2; clone size: -; D gene: -; J gene: TRBJ2-5; CDR3 DNA: TGCGCCAGCCGAGCTCTCGCCCTAGAGACCCAGTACTTC; CDR3 protein: CASRALALETQYF
V gene: TRBV20-1; clone size: -; D gene: -; J gene: TRBJ1-2; CDR3 DNA: TGCAGTGCAAGCGACGGGACCTACTCTGGAAACACCTTC; CDR3 protein: CSASDGTYSGNTF
V gene: TRBV25-1; clone size: -; D gene: TRBD1; J gene: TRBJ2-1; CDR3 DNA: TGTGCCAGCAGTTATGCCCTCTTGACAGGGTATGGGCAGTTCTTC; CDR3 protein: CASSYALLTGYGQFF
V gene: TRBV29-1; clone size: -; D gene: TRBD1; J gene: TRBJ2-2; CDR3 DNA: TGCAGCGCCGGACAGGGGGCATCCACCGGGGAGCTGTTTTTT; CDR3 protein: CSAGQGASTGELFF